The present entry profiles one T cell receptor (beta chain) with its context. The assay was immunoSEQ multiplex PCR, and TCRdb's table has in-frame clones only and misses some. The sample has nearly 2 million clones, around 96% seen once. The entry originates in a study of shared clonotypes between healthy human individuals. The V and J ends lost 3 bases and 0 bases respectively, with 12 bases between them. This CDR3 contains 16 residues. Germline CDR1 is GTSNPN and CDR2 is SVGIG (reference sequence). Naive CD8 cells lacked CD45RO and underwent positive selection for CCR7, leaving out terminally differentiated effector memory CD45RA+ cells.

V and J are TRBV30 and TRBJ1-6; TRBD1 might be the D (6 bases). Sequencing was carried out using naive CD8+ T cells sorted from blood. This TCR was recovered from a man aged 18 to 30 in good health. The CDR3 DNA reads as TGTGCCTGGAGGACAGGTGCGAGCTCCTATAATTCACCCCTCCACTTT. This codes for CAWRTGASSYNSPLHF.